What follows describes a single TCR beta chain. What it binds is unknown. The CDR3 is made up of 15 amino acids. Germline values: CDR1 SGHTS, CDR2 YDEGEE. V shed 4 bases, J shed 0 bases, and the junction held 3 bases outside the gene matches. The entry originates in a study of a mutant IDH1 vaccine in newly diagnosed glioma. Study overall: In weeks 1, 3, 5, 7, 11, 15, 19 and 23, patients were vaccinated. Treated patients, averaging roughly 40 years, were roughly 60% male and roughly 38% female. Those enrolled had earlier been treated with radiotherapy, temozolomide, or both, mostly both. Patients received vaccination from 4-6 weeks after radiotherapy alone, or with temozolomide cycles.

Time point noted: week 11, during vaccination. Each vaccine dose was 300 ug of mutant IDH1 20-mer peptide, with topical imiquimod. Clones were sequenced by immunoSEQ multiplex PCR, and TCRdb holds only the in-frame ones, with some missing. The sample shows about 130,000 clones, about four fifths of them seen only once. The V call is TRBV5-8, the J call TRBJ2-5; 10 nucleotides agree with TRBD1. The input for sequencing was PBMCs, taken from a glioma patient whose treatment included an IDH1 peptide vaccine. The receptor was isolated from a man aged 40-49 years with glioma. This CDR3 reads CASSLGQGNQETQYF. For the CDR3, the DNA is TGTGCCAGCAGCCTGGGACAGGGGAACCAAGAGACCCAGTACTTC. Using reference TRBV5-8 and TRBJ2-5 for the parts outside the CDR3, the full variable domain is EAGVTQSPTHLIKTRGQQATLRCSPISGHTSVYWYQQALGLGLQFLLWYDEGEERNRGNFPPRFSGRQFPNYSSELNVNALELEDSALYLCASSLGQGNQETQYFGPGTRLLVL.